The following is a T cell receptor (beta chain) sequence with its context. Its antigen is unknown. The data are from a study of cytomegalovirus exposure and HLA in healthy donors. Across the study: In an early release, HLA-typed donors contributed roughly 85 million unique TCR sequences. Clustering assigned over 70% of the roughly 380 genotyped donors to the Caucasian-associated ancestry cluster. Notes on the study in general: Among TCR beta chains of equal frequency, HLA-associated ones were more clonally expanded in a later analysis. In a later analysis, common viral pathogens appeared linked to several of the most significant clusters.

CDR1 and CDR2 (germline): MNHNS, SASEGT. Trimming shortened V by 7 bases and J by 8 bases, and 20 bases separated the two germline ends. This CDR3 spans 14 amino acids. Both 60 Vbeta primers and 13 Jbeta primers went into the PCR. This table comes from immunoSEQ multiplex PCR, and its TCRdb copy is limited to in-frame clones, with some not included. The table has about 110,000 clones, around 80% seen once; the top ten hold approximately 2%. The sequence derives from a man in his thirties or forties in good health and CMV-seronegative. The rearrangement links TRBV6-1 to TRBJ1-2, with a weak D call TRBD1 (6 bases). Material for sequencing was PBMCs. The CDR3 region has the DNA TGTGCCAGCATAGGGGGGGGCCAGGCCCTAGGCTACACCTTC. This sequence encodes CASIGGGQALGYTF.